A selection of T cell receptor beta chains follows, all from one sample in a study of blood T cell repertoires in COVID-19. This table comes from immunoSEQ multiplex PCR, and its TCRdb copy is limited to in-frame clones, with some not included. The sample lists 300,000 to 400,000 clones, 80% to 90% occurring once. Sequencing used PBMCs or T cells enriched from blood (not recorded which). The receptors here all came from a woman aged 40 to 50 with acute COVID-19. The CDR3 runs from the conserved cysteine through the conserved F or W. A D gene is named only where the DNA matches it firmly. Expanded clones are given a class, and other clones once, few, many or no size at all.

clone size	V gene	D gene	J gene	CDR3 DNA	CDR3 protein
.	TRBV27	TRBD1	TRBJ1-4	TGTGCCAGCAGTTCCCGGGACAGGGGGCAAAAACTGTTTTTT	CASSSRDRGQKLFF
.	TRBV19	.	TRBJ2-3	TGTGCCAGTAAAGCCGACACAGATACGCAGTATTTT	CASKADTDTQYF
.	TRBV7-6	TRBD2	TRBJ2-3	TGTGCCAGCAGCTTAGCCGGGACTAGCGGGGGGGCAGATACGCAGTATTTT	CASSLAGTSGGADTQYF
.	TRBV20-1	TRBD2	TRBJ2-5	TGCAGTGCTAGTGGGACAACTAGCGGACAAGAGACCCAGTACTTC	CSASGTTSGQETQYF
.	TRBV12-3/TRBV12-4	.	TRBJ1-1	TGTGCCAGCAGGGGACAACCGAACACTGAAGCTTTCTTT	CASRGQPNTEAFF
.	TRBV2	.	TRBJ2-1	TGTGCCAGCAGTACCCAGGTGTCCTACAATGAGCAGTTCTTC	CASSTQVSYNEQFF
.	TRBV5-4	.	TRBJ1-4	TGTGCCAGCAGCACAGAGCCGACAGGACTTAATGAAAAACTGTTTTTT	CASSTEPTGLNEKLFF
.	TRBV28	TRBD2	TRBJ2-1	TGTGCCAGCAGGGGACCCGGGACTAGCGGCTCCTACAATGAGCAGTTCTTC	CASRGPGTSGSYNEQFF
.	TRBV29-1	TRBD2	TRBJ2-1	TGCAGCGTTGGCCCCTCACCGGGACTAGCGGGAGTTTATAACTCCTACAATGAGCAGTTCTTC	CSVGPSPGLAGVYNSYNEQFF
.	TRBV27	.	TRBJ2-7	TGTGCCAGCAGTTATCGGAGCAGCTACGAGCAGTACTTC	CASSYRSSYEQYF
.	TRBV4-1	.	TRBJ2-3	TGCGCCAGCAGCCAAGCCGTATTTACAGATACGCAGTATTTT	CASSQAVFTDTQYF
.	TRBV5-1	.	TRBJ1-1	TGCGCCAGCAGCTTGGCCGGGGTCACGGTGTTAAACACTGAAGCTTTCTTT	CASSLAGVTVLNTEAFF
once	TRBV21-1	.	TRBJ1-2	TGTGCCAGCAGCCACAATTTAGGCAGGATGGTAGATGGCTACACCTTC	CASSHNLGRMVDGYTF
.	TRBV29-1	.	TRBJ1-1	TGCAGCGTCGTACACAGTCCTGAAGCTTTCTTT	CSVVHSPEAFF
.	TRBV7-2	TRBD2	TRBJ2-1	TGTGCCAGCAGCCCGATTAGCGGGAAAGGACTACAATGGCAGTTCTTC	CASSPISGKGLQWQFF
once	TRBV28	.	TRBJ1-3	TGTGCCAGCAGTTTTTTGAGCTCCCCCCTGTATTTT	CASSFLSSPLYF
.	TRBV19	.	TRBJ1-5	TGTGCCAGTAGTCATAAGAGTTTCAATCAGCCCCAGCATTTT	CASSHKSFNQPQHF
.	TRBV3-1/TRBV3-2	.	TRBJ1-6	TGTGCCAGCAGCCAGAATCCGGATTCACCCCTCCACTTT	CASSQNPDSPLHF
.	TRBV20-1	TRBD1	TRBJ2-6	TGCAGTGCTAGTGGACAGGGGGCAGCTGGGGCCAACGTCCTGACTTTC	CSASGQGAAGANVLTF
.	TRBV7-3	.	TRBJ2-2	TGTGCCAGCAGCTCCGCAGGTTACACCGGGGAGCTGTTTTTT	CASSSAGYTGELFF
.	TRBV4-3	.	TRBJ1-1	TGCGCCAGCAGCCAAGAAAAGGGAGCGGGTAATACTGAAGCTTTCTTT	CASSQEKGAGNTEAFF
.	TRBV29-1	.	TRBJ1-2	TGCAGCGTTGGTGCCTACGGAGTTGGCTACACCTTC	CSVGAYGVGYTF
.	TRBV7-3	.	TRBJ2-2	TGTGCCAGCAGTTTTGACCCTAGCGCCGGGGAGCTGTTTTTT	CASSFDPSAGELFF
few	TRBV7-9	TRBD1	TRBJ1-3	TGTGCCAGCAGCTTACTCCAGGGGGCTTCTGGAAACACCATATATTTT	CASSLLQGASGNTIYF
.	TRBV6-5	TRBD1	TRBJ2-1	TGTGCCAGCCTTCGGACAGGGGGCTCCTACAATGAGCAGTTCTTC	CASLRTGGSYNEQFF
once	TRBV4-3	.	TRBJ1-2	TGCGCCAGCAGCCAAGCAACAGGTGCTGGCTACACCTTC	CASSQATGAGYTF
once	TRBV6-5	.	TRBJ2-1	TGTGCCAGCAAGCCTACGGGAGAGCCCCTTAATGAGCAGTTCTTC	CASKPTGEPLNEQFF
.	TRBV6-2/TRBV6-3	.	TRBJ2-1	TGTGCCAGCAGTTACACGAGAGCGGCAGGAAAGTTCTTC	CASSYTRAAGKFF
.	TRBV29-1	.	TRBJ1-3	TGCAGCGTTCTTCACCAGGACTCTGGAAACACCATATATTTT	CSVLHQDSGNTIYF
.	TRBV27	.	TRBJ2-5	TGTGCCAGCAGTTTAACAGGGTCAGAGACCCAGTACTTC	CASSLTGSETQYF
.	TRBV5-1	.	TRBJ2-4	TGCGCCAGCAGCTTGGAGGGGCTCGTGGCCAAAAACATTCAGTACTTC	CASSLEGLVAKNIQYF
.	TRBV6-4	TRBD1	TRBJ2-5	TGTGCCAGCAGTGATTACAAAGAGGGGGCAGGCTCAACGTACCAAGAGACCCAGTACTTC	CASSDYKEGAGSTYQETQYF
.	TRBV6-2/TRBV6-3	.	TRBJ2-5	TGTGCCAGCAGTTCTCGAACTCGAGGGTACCAAGAGACCCAGTACTTC	CASSSRTRGYQETQYF
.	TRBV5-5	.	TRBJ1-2	TGTGCCAGCAGCTTGTTAGCAGGGTCGGTAGGTTACTATGGCTACACCTTC	CASSLLAGSVGYYGYTF
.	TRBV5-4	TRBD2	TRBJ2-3	TGTGCCAGCAGCTTTGGCGGGGGGTCGGGAGATACGCAGTATTTT	CASSFGGGSGDTQYF
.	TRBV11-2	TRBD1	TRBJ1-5	TGTGCCAGCAGCTATTCGCGACAGGGCGAAGTGTGGCCCCAGCATTTT	CASSYSRQGEVWPQHF
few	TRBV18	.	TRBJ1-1	TGTGCCAGCTCACCACGTAATATCGGACAGATGAACACTGAAGCTTTCTTT	CASSPRNIGQMNTEAFF
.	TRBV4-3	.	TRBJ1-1	TGCGCCAGCAGCCAAGATTGGGGAGTGAACACTGAAGCTTTCTTT	CASSQDWGVNTEAFF
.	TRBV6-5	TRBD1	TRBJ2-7	TGTGCCAGCAGTCAGACAGGGTCCTCCTACGAGCAGTACTTC	CASSQTGSSYEQYF
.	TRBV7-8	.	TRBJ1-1	TGTGCCAGCAGTCAGGGGAGGAACACTGAAGCTTTCTTT	CASSQGRNTEAFF
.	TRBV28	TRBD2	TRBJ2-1	TGTGCCAGCAGTCCTCCGATGGGAGCGGGAGGGCTCAATGAGCAGTTCTTC	CASSPPMGAGGLNEQFF
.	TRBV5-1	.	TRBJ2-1	TGCGCCAGCAGCTTCGGGGGGCTGGGGAATGAGCAGTTCTTC	CASSFGGLGNEQFF
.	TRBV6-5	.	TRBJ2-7	TGTGCCAGCAGTCGCTACAGCGGAGACCACTACGAGCAGTACTTC	CASSRYSGDHYEQYF
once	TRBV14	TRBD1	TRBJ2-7	TGTGCCAGCAGCCCCTTACCCCGGGACAGGGATTACGAGCAGTACTTC	CASSPLPRDRDYEQYF
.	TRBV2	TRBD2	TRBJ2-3	TGTGCCAGCAGTGTTCTAGCGGGAGCCAGCACAGATACGCAGTATTTT	CASSVLAGASTDTQYF
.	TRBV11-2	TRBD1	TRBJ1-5	TGTGCCAGCAGCGGGACAGGTAATCAGCCCCAGCATTTT	CASSGTGNQPQHF
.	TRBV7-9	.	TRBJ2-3	TGTGCCAGCTTAATATCAGGATGGACAGATACGCAGTATTTT	CASLISGWTDTQYF
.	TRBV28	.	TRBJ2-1	TGTGCCAGCACCTTACTAGGGGGTAACGAGCAGTTCTTC	CASTLLGGNEQFF
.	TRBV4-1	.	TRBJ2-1	TGCGCCAGCAGCCAAGGGGGCGAGCAGTTCTTC	CASSQGGEQFF
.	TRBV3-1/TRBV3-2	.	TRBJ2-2	TGTGCCAGCAGCCATGCCCAGGGGCCCGGGGAGCTGTTTTTT	CASSHAQGPGELFF
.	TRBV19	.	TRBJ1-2	TGTGCCAGTAGTACCCGGACAGTGGATGGCTACACCTTC	CASSTRTVDGYTF
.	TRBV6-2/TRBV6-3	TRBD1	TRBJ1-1	TGTGCCAGCAGTGGACGACAGGGATCCACTGAAGCTTTCTTT	CASSGRQGSTEAFF
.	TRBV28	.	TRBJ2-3	TGTGCCAGCAGTCTCACACAGAAACCCACAGATACGCAGTATTTT	CASSLTQKPTDTQYF
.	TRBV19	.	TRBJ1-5	TGTGCCAGTAGTATTGGAGGTCATGGGAATCAGCCCCAGCATTTT	CASSIGGHGNQPQHF
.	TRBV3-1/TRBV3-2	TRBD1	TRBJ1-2	TGTGCCAGCAGCCAAGTGGTTACAGGGGGTGGCTACACCTTC	CASSQVVTGGGYTF
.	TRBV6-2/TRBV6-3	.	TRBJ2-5	TGTGCCAGCAGTTACACACTACGGGAGACCCAGTACTTC	CASSYTLRETQYF
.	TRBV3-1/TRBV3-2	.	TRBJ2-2	TGTGCCAGCAAACACAGGGTTGACACCGGGGAGCTGTTTTTT	CASKHRVDTGELFF
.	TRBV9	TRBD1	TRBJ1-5	TGTGCCAGCAGCAAGGGACAGGCAGTCAATCAGCCCCAGCATTTT	CASSKGQAVNQPQHF